The T cell receptor beta chain under discussion was sequenced for a study of blood T cell repertoires in COVID-19. Per the germline V gene, CDR1 is MNHNS and CDR2 is SASEGT. The CDR3 covers 15 residues. Trimming took 3 bases from V and 7 from J; bases not matched to a gene: 8. The authors' processing: Scientists estimated how many nucleated cells there were by amplifying reference gene primers. Sequencing was performed with immunoSEQ multiplex PCR; in TCRdb, only in-frame clones are kept and a portion is missing. The V and J calls and clone size were taken over from that table, and D and trimming were inferred from the DNA. The table lists some 100,000 clones, approximately 92% of them singletons.

Sequenced material: peripheral blood. V and J are TRBV6-1 and TRBJ1-1, with 10 bases aligning to TRBD1. This clonotype was obtained from a man aged 50 to 59 with active COVID-19. The CDR3 nucleotides are TGTGCCAGCAGTGAGGCCTCGGGACAGGGGATTGAAGCTTTCTTT. This encodes CASSEASGQGIEAFF.